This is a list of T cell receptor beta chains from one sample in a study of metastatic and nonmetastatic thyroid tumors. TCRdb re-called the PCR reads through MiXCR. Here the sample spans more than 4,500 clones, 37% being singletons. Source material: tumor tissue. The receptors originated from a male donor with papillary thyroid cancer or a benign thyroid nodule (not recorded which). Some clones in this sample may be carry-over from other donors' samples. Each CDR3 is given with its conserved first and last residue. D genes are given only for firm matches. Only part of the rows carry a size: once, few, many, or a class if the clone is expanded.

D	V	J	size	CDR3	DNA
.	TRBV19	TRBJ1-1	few	CASRTGGTEAFF	TGTGCCAGTAGAACAGGAGGCACTGAAGCTTTCTTT
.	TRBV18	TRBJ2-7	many	CASSLMRGSGIGDEQYF	TGTGCCAGCTCCCTAATGCGAGGGAGCGGCATTGGGGACGAGCAGTACTTC
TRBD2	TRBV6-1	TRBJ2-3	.	CASSDVAGHTDTQYF	TGTGCCAGCAGCGATGTAGCGGGACACACAGATACGCAGTATTTT
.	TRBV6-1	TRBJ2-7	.	CASSRGLGYEQYF	TGTGCCAGCAGTCGCGGGCTCGGCTACGAGCAGTACTTC
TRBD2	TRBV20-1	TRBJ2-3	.	CSAYTSGRPDTQYF	TGCAGTGCTTATACTAGCGGGAGACCAGATACGCAGTATTTT
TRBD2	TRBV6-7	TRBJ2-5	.	CASRLAGETQYF	TGTGCCAGCAGACTAGCGGGAGAGACCCAGTACTTC
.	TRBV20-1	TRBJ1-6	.	CSAQTPPPGDSPLHF	TGCAGTGCCCAAACGCCGCCCCCCGGCGATTCACCCCTCCACTTT
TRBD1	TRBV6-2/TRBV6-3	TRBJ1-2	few	CASTKTGGYGYTF	TGTGCCAGCACTAAGACAGGGGGCTACGGCTACACCTTC
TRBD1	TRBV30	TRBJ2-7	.	CAWATVTGSYEQYF	TGTGCCTGGGCGACCGTGACAGGGTCCTACGAGCAGTACTTC
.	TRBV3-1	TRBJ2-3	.	CASSQDQDTQYF	TGTGCCAGCAGCCAAGATCAAGATACGCAGTATTTT
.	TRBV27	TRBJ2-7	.	CASSRGLASEQYF	TGTGCCAGCAGCCGAGGGCTAGCTTCCGAGCAGTACTTC
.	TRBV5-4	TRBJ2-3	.	CASTRDSSTDTQYF	TGTGCCAGCACCAGGGACTCTAGCACAGATACGCAGTATTTT
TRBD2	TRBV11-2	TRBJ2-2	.	CASSLSWVSGRGVTGELFF	TGTGCCAGCAGCTTATCTTGGGTTAGCGGGAGAGGGGTCACCGGGGAGCTGTTTTTT
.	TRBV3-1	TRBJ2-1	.	CASSQGRGGGLDEQFF	TGTGCCAGCAGCCAAGGGAGGGGAGGAGGCTTGGATGAGCAGTTCTTC
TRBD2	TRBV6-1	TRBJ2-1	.	CASSEGLAGYNEQFF	TGTGCCAGCAGTGAAGGACTAGCGGGTTACAATGAGCAGTTCTTC
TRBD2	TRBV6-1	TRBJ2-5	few	CASSESSGRQETQYF	TGTGCCAGCAGTGAATCTAGCGGCCGCCAAGAGACCCAGTACTTC
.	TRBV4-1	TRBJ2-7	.	CASSQDNGGSYEQYF	TGCGCCAGCAGCCAAGATAATGGGGGCTCCTACGAGCAGTACTTC
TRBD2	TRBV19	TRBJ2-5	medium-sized	CASSSPLVGGGQETQYF	TGTGCCAGTAGTTCTCCCCTCGTTGGCGGGGGGCAAGAGACCCAGTACTTC
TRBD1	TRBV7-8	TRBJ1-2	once	CASSPFGQGVIYGYTF	TGTGCCAGCAGCCCATTCGGACAGGGGGTTATCTATGGCTACACCTTC
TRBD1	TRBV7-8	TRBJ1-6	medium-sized	CASSLIGRGFNSPLHF	TGTGCCAGCAGCCTTATCGGCAGGGGGTTCAATTCACCCCTCCACTTT
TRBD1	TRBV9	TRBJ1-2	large	CASSAFTGVLNYGYTF	TGTGCCAGCAGCGCATTTACAGGGGTACTTAACTATGGCTACACCTTC
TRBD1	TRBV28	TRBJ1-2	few	CASRPGGGYGYTF	TGTGCCAGCAGGCCAGGGGGCGGCTATGGCTACACCTTC
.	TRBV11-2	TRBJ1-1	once	CASSLMVGVLGTTEAFF	TGTGCCAGCAGCTTAATGGTGGGGGTCCTTGGAACCACTGAAGCTTTCTTT
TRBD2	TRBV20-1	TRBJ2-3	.	CSARGLAGVGQDTQYF	TGCAGTGCTAGGGGACTAGCGGGGGTGGGTCAGGATACGCAGTATTTT
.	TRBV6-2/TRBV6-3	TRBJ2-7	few	CASSYPQGIYEQYF	TGTGCCAGCAGTTACCCGCAGGGGATCTACGAGCAGTACTTC
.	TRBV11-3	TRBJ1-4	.	CASSSPGGQGENEKLFF	TGTGCCAGCAGCAGTCCCGGGGGGCAGGGCGAAAATGAAAAACTGTTTTTT
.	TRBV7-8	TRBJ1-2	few	CASSLGGYGYTF	TGTGCCAGCAGCTTAGGCGGCTATGGCTACACCTTC
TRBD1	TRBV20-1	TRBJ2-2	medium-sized	CSASKQGANTGELFF	TGCAGTGCTAGTAAACAGGGGGCGAACACCGGGGAGCTGTTTTTT
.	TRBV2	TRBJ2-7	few	CATIEGGEQYF	TGTGCCACGATCGAGGGGGGCGAGCAGTACTTC
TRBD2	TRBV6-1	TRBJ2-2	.	CASSPQLAGTGELFF	TGTGCCAGCAGCCCCCAGCTAGCGGGAACCGGGGAGCTGTTTTTT
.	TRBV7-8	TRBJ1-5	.	CASSLDQPNQPQHF	TGTGCCAGCAGCTTAGACCAGCCTAATCAGCCCCAGCATTTT
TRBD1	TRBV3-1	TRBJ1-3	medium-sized	CASSQGQGAGNTIYF	TGTGCCAGCAGCCAAGGACAGGGGGCTGGAAACACCATATATTTT
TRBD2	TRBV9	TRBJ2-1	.	CASSASGINYNEQFF	TGTGCCAGCAGCGCTAGCGGGATCAATTACAATGAGCAGTTCTTC
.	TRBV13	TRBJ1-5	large	CASSLENQPQHF	TGTGCCAGCAGCCTAGAAAATCAGCCCCAGCATTTT
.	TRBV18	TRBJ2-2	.	CASSPTPLDRELFF	TGTGCCAGCTCACCTACCCCACTAGATCGGGAGCTGTTTTTT
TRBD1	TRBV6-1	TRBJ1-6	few	CASSPGTGGRSPLHF	TGTGCCAGCAGTCCCGGGACAGGGGGGCGGTCACCCCTCCACTTT
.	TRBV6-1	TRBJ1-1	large	CASTVPTEAFF	TGTGCCAGCACGGTCCCCACTGAAGCTTTCTTT
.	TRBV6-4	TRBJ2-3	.	CASRAGGSTDTQYF	TGTGCCAGCAGAGCCGGGGGAAGCACAGATACGCAGTATTTT
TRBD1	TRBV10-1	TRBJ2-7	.	CASSRDRGNEQYF	TGCGCCAGCAGCCGGGACAGGGGAAACGAGCAGTACTTC
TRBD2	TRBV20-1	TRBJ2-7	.	CSARTSGIITSYEQYF	TGCAGTGCCAGGACTAGCGGGATTATTACCTCCTACGAGCAGTACTTC
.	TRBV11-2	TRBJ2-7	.	CASSQNRVSYEQYF	TGTGCCAGCAGCCAGAACAGGGTATCCTACGAGCAGTACTTC
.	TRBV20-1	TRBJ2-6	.	CSAINSGANVLTF	TGCAGTGCCATTAACTCTGGGGCCAACGTCCTGACTTTC
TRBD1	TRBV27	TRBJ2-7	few	CASSPGTGVEQYF	TGTGCCAGCAGTCCTGGGACAGGGGTCGAGCAGTACTTC
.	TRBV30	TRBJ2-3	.	CAMGLTADTQYF	TGTGCGATGGGACTTACGGCAGATACGCAGTATTTT
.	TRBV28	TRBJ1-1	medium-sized	CASIMGHLNTEAFF	TGTGCCAGCATCATGGGACACCTGAACACTGAAGCTTTCTTT
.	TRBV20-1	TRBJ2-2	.	CSARDNTGELFF	TGCAGTGCTAGAGACAACACCGGGGAGCTGTTTTTT
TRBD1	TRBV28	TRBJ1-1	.	CASSFGGGRVGTEAFF	TGTGCCAGCAGTTTCGGAGGGGGCAGAGTGGGTACTGAAGCTTTCTTT
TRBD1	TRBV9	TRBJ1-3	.	CASSANRGTSTGNTIYF	TGTGCCAGCAGCGCGAACAGGGGGACCTCTACTGGAAACACCATATATTTT
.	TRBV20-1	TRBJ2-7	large	CSARDPGGPLNEQYF	TGCAGTGCTAGAGATCCCGGGGGGCCCTTAAACGAGCAGTACTTC
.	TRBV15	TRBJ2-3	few	CATSRDAASVTDTQYF	TGTGCCACCAGCAGAGATGCGGCTAGCGTCACAGATACGCAGTATTTT
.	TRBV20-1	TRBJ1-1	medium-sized	CSARDNSEAFF	TGCAGTGCTAGGGACAATTCTGAAGCTTTCTTT
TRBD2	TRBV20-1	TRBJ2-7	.	CSASGVPGLAAYEQYF	TGCAGTGCTAGTGGCGTACCGGGACTAGCGGCCTACGAGCAGTACTTC
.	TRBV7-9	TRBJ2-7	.	CASSLAYGSYEQYF	TGTGCCAGCAGCTTAGCTTACGGCTCCTACGAGCAGTACTTC
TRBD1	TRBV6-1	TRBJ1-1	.	CASSVQGANTEAFF	TGTGCCAGCAGTGTTCAGGGGGCGAACACTGAAGCTTTCTTT
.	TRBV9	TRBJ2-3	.	CASNVAPTDTQYF	TGTGCCAGCAATGTTGCCCCCACAGATACGCAGTATTTT
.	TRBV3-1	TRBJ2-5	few	CASSLPLQETQYF	TGTGCCAGCAGCCTCCCCCTCCAAGAGACCCAGTACTTC
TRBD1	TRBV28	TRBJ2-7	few	CASSATGTEGYEQYF	TGTGCCAGCAGCGCAACCGGGACAGAGGGGTACGAGCAGTACTTC
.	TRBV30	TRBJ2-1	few	CAWSSTPDSEQFF	TGTGCCTGGAGTTCTACCCCAGATAGTGAGCAGTTCTTC
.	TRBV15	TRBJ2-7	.	CATSRGPLGTYYEQYF	TGTGCCACCAGCAGAGGGCCCTTGGGGACCTACTACGAGCAGTACTTC
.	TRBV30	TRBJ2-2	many	CASTRDGGTGELFF	TGTGCCTCCACCCGGGACGGAGGGACCGGGGAGCTGTTTTTT